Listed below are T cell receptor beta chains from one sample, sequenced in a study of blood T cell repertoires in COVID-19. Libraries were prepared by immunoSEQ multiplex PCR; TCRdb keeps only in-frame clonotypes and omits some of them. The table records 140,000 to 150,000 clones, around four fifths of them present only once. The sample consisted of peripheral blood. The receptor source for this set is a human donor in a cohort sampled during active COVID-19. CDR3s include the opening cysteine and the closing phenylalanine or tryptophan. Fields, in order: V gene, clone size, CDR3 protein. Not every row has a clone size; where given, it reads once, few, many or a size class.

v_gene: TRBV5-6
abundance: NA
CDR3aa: CASSSSGGQLNQPQHF

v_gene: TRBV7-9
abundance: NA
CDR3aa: CASSLRQDTDTQYF

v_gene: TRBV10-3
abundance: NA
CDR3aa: CAIRRTSGTNTGELFF

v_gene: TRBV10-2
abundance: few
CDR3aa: CASRPGGQFNTGELFF

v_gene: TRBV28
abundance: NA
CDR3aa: CASSSQETQYF

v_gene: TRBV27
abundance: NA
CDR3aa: CASSPNRGETQYF

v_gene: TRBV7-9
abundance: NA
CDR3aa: CASSTGVVNTEAFF

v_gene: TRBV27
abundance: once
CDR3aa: CASRQTRQFHQPQHF

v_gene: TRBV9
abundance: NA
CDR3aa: CASRPNPGSTGELFF

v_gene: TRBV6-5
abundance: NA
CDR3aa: CASQRVANTGELFF

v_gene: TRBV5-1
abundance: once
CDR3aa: CASSRSTVPPTEAFF

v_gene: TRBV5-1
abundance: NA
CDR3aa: CASSLEGTDTQYF

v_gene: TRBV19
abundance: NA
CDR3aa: CASSIAGDETGLLYSNQPQHF

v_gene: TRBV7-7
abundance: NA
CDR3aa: CASSPRLRSGLAGGASYNEQFF

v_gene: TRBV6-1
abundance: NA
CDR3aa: CASSEGAGGFYGYTF

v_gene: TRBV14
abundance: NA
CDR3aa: CASSQALAADTQYF

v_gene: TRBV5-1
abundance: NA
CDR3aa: CASRGTGDNSPLHF

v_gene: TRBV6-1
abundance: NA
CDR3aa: CASSEAMGLPNYGYTF

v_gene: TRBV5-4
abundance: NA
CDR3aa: CASSLGTGGLGTGELFF

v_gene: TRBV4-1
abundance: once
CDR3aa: CASSQEGQASRASDTDTQYF

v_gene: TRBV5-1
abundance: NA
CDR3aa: CASSPGRAARNGYTF

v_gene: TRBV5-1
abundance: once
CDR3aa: CASSSLANSNTEELFF